This record concerns one T cell receptor beta chain sequence. The record originates from a study of blood T cell repertoires in COVID-19. Germline lookup yields CDR1 SGHDN and CDR2 FVKESK. Trimming removed 3 bases from V and 9 bases from J, with 8 bases in between. The CDR3 is 11 amino acids. The data were produced by immunoSEQ multiplex PCR, yet TCRdb's version contains in-frame clones alone and is incomplete. The data contain 98,000 or so clones, over 65% of them singletons. The V gene is TRBV14, the J gene TRBJ1-2; D is ambiguous. The receptor was derived from a woman in her 40s with acute or convalescent COVID-19. What was sequenced was peripheral blood. CDR3 amino acids: CASSQGGSYTF. In nucleotides, the CDR3 is TGTGCCAGCAGCCAGGGAGGGAGCTACACCTTC.